Listed here is a single TCR beta chain. The target antigen is unknown. The data are from a study of shared clonotypes between healthy human individuals. Study-level background: The study used three CD4 naive, three CD4 memory, two CD8 naive and one CD8 memory plate per donor. General observations from the study: Generation probabilities were higher for clonotypes shared across all four sorted-subset donors than for unshared ones. Sequencing depth was expected to influence donor clonotype sharing.

Naive-designated CD8 cells lacked CD45RO, were positively enriched for CCR7, and omitted terminally differentiated effector memory CD45RA+ cells. Germline V lookup: CDR1 SGHRS, CDR2 YFSETQ. The V and J ends lost 5 bases and 7 bases respectively, with 15 bases between them. The CDR3 sequence is 14 residues long. Measured with immunoSEQ multiplex PCR; TCRdb has only the in-frame clones, and not every one. The table shows a few million clones, with roughly 93% occurring only once. This receptor was obtained from a man between 18 and 29 years old in good health. Some clones in this sample may be carry-over from other donors' samples. Material for sequencing was naive CD8+ T cells from PBMCs. This sequence joins TRBV5-1 and TRBJ2-2, with D perhaps matching TRBD2 (5 bases). The CDR3 region is CASSSPGSDGELFF. Here the CDR3 DNA reads TGCGCCAGCAGTTCCCCGGGATCGGACGGGGAGCTGTTTTTT.